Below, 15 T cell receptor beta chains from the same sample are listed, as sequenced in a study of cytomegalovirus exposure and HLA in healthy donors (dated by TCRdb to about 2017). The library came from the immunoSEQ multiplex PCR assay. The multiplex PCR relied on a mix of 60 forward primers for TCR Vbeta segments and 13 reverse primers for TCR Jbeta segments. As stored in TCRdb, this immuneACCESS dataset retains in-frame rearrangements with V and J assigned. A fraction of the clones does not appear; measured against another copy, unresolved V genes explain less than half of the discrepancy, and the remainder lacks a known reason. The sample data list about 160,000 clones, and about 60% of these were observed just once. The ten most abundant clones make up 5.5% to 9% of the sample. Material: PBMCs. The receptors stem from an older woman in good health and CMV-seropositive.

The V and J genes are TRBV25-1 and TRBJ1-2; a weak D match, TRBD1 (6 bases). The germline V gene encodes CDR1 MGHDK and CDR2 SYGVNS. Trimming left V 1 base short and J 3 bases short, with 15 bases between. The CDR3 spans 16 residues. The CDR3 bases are TGTGCCAGCAGTGAATGGGCCCAGGGGCAGGACTATGGCTACACCTTC. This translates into CASSEWAQGQDYGYTF.

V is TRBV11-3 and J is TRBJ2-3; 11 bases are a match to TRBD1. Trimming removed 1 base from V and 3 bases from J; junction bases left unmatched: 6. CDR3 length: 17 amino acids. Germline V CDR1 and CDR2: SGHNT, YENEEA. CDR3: CASSLGVGTGGTDTQYF. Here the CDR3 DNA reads TGTGCCAGCAGCTTAGGGGTAGGGACAGGGGGTACAGATACGCAGTATTTT.

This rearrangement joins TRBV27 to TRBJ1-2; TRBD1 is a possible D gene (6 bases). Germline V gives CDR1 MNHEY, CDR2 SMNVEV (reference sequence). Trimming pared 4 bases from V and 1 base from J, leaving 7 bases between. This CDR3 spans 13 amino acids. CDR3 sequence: CASSYRVNYGYTF. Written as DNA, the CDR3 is TGTGCCAGCAGTTACAGGGTTAACTATGGCTACACCTTC.

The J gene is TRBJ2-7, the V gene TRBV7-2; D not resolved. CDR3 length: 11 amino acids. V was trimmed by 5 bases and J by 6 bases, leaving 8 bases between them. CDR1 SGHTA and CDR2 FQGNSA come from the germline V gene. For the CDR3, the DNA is TGTGCCAGCAGCCCCCAGGTCGAGCAGTACTTC. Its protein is CASSPQVEQYF.

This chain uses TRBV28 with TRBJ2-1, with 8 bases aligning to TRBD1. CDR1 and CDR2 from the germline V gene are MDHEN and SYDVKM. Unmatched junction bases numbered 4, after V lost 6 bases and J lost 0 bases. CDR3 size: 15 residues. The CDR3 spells CASRWDRSSYNEQFF. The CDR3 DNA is TGTGCCAGCAGATGGGACAGGTCCTCCTACAATGAGCAGTTCTTC.

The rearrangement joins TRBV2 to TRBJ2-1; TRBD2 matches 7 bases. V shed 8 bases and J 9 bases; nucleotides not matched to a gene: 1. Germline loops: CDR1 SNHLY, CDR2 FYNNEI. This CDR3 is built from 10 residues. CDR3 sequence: CASGGGEQFF. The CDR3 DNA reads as TGTGCCAGCGGGGGGGGTGAGCAGTTCTTC.

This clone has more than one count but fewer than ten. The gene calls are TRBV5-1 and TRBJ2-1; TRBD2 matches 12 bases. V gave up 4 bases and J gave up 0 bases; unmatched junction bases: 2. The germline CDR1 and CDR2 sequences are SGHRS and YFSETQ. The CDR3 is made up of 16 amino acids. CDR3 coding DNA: TGCGCCAGCAGCCCGACTAGCGGGAGCTCCTACAATGAGCAGTTCTTC. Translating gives CASSPTSGSSYNEQFF.

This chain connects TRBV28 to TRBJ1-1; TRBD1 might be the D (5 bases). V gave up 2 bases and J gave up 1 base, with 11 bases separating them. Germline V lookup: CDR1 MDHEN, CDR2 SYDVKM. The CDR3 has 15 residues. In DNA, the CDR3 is TGTGCCAGCAGTTTAAGGGGCGGGAAGAACACTGAAGCTTTCTTT. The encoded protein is CASSLRGGKNTEAFF. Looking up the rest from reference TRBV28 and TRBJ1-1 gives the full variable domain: DVKVTQSSRYLVKRTGEKVFLECVQDMDHENMFWYRQDPGLGLRLIYFSYDVKMKEKGDIPEGYSVSREKKERFSLILESASTNQTSMYLCASSLRGGKNTEAFFGQGTRLTVV.

Here the CDR3 DNA reads TGTGCCAGTAGTACTCAGGGTGGGGCAACTAATGAAAAACTGTTTTTT. Translating it yields CASSTQGGATNEKLFF. The rearrangement joins TRBV19 to TRBJ1-4; weak D call: TRBD1 (5 bases). Germline CDR1 LNHDA, CDR2 SQIVND (reference sequence). Trimming cost V 4 bases and J 0 bases, with 12 bases left between them. This CDR3 spans 16 amino acids.

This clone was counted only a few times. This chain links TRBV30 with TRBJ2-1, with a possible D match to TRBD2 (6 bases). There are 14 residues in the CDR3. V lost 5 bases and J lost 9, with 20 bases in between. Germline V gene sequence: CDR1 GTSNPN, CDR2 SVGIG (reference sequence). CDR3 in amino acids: CAWAGGITTGEQFF. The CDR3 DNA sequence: TGTGCCTGGGCTGGCGGGATCACTACAGGTGAGCAGTTCTTC.

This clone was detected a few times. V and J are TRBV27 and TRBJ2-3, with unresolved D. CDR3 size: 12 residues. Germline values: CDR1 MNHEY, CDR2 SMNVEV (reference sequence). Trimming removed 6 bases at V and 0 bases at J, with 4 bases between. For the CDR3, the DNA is TGTGCCAGCAGCTACAGCACAGATACGCAGTATTTT. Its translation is CASSYSTDTQYF.

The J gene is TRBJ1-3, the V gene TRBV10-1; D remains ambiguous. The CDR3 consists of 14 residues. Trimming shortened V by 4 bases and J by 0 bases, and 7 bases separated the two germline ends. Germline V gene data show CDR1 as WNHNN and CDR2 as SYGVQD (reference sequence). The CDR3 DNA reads TGCGCCAGCAGTGCCGGGAGCTCTGGAAACACCATATATTTT. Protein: CASSAGSSGNTIYF.

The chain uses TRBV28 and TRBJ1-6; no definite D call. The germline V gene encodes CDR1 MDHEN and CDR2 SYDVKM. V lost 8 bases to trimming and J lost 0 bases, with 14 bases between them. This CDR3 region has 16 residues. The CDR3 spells CASARTGSSYNSPLHF. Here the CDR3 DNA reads TGTGCCAGCGCTCGGACGGGGAGCTCCTATAATTCACCCCTCCACTTT.

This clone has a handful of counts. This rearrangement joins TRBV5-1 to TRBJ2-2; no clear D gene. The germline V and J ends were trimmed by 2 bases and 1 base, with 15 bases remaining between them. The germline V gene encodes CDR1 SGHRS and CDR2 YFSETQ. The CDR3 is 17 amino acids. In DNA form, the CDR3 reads TGCGCCAGCAGCTTAGGTTTGCGGCGATTGAACACCGGGGAGCTGTTTTTT. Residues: CASSLGLRRLNTGELFF.

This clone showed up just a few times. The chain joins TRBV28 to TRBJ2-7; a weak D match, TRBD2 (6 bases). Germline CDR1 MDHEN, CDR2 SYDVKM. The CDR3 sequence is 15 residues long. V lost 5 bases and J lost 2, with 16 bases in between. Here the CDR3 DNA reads TGTGCCAGCAGTCTCAGCGGGCTGTATCCCTACGAGCAGTACTTC. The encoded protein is CASSLSGLYPYEQYF.